This TCR beta chain derives from a study of neoadjuvant anti-PD-1 for oral cavity cancer (dated by TCRdb to the early 2020s). About the investigation overall: Three to four biweekly doses of nivolumab at 3 mg/kg were mostly administered to patients before curative-intent surgical resection. Under RECIST 1.1, patients with complete response, partial response or stable disease were classed as responders, and patients with progression were classed as non-responders. A fourth nivolumab dose was given around day 43 to patients without progression, and definitive surgical resection was performed in those patients on days 50-56. The parent correlative cohort had 12 to 13 patients and a response rate of 30% to 35%.

The research as a whole found: Greater tumor shrinkage correlated with larger post-treatment sizes of preexisting intratumoral clones, which suggests that expansion of preexisting clones contributed to response. The TCR analyses had only three patients in each response group, and the authors called for validation in larger cohorts. Higher pretreatment blood TCRbeta clonality and lower post-treatment tumor TCRbeta clonality were correlated with higher pretreatment blood Treg/Th17 ratios.

The table lists this clone with a count of one. Its antigen is currently not known. No much larger clone is present one base from it, and per-base qualities are unavailable. Survey sequencing of tumors used two replicates per sample, and the tumor libraries mostly started from about 5.2 ug of input genomic DNA. The immunoSEQ hsTCRbeta kit was used to prepare TCRbeta libraries, following the manufacturer's instructions. The finished libraries were brought together in one pool at roughly 2.7 nM, which was then read using an Illumina NovaSeq 6000 S4 flow cell. The authors' pipeline ran thus. Raw data preprocessing and quality control were performed with the immunoSEQ Analyzer. The analysis was restricted to productive rearrangements, with each unique CDR3 amino acid sequence defining a clonotype. Repertoire clonality was estimated as the Gini-Simpson index, computed with the R package tcR. Student's t test was used to compare Gini indices, and Pearson correlation was used to assess associations with tumor size change. TCRdb provides this immuneACCESS table in a form limited to in-frame rearrangements. Some clones are lacking; in checked studies, under half of them reflect an unresolved V gene, and why the rest are absent is not known. V, J and clone size derive from that table, while D and trimming were established from the DNA sequence. In all, the sample holds more than 5,500 clones, and 47% of those were seen once. The ten largest clones represent 26% of the sample.

The germline V gene yields SGHTA for CDR1 and FQGNSA for CDR2. From V the trimming removes 4 bases and from J it removes 8 bases, while the gene matches leave 7 bases of the junction unaccounted for. From its cysteine to its phenylalanine, the CDR3 spans 13 amino acids. The only DNA kept is the CDR3, 39 bases in frame from the first base. What the time point label conveys for this sample: before neoadjuvant nivolumab. Patients had been newly diagnosed with stage II-IVA oral cavity squamous cell carcinoma, and no prior systemic or radiation treatment had been given to the patients. The cohort consisted of patients with HPV-negative, locally advanced oral cavity squamous cell carcinoma. Samples came from a longitudinal correlative study of a single-arm phase II trial of neoadjuvant nivolumab in oral cavity squamous cell carcinoma. Subject-matched pre- and post-treatment PBMCs and tumors from three responders and three non-responders underwent genomic DNA-based TCRbeta sequencing. For tumor tissue, genomic DNA extraction relied on the Maxwell RSC DNA from Tissue kit.

This clonotype was obtained from a person aged 40-85 years with oral cavity squamous cell carcinoma. Rearrangement joined TRBV7-2 to TRBJ1-2, and TRBD1 aligns with 7 junction nucleotides. The input for sequencing was tumor tissue, taken before nivolumab (anti-PD-1) treatment. CDR3 loop: CASSSYRGEGYTF. The nucleotide sequence reads as follows: TGTGCCAGCAGCTCATACAGGGGAGAAGGCTACACCTTC.